This T cell receptor (beta chain) was documented in a study of human T cells and chemical hapten exposure. The overall study: The sensitizing agent was 2% DPC, placed on 2 cm by 2 cm of upper inner arm skin. On the upper back, patch tests were applied with 0.01% DPC and read at 6 days.

The time point: patch test 1, 2 weeks after DPC sensitization. Indicated treatment: therapeutic diphenylcyclopropenone sensitization with weekly scalp DPC. CDR1 SGHNT and CDR2 YYREEE come from the germline V gene (reference sequence). The CDR3 loop spans 16 amino acids. The V gene end was trimmed by 2 bases and the J gene end by 5 bases; junction bases not matched to a gene: 3. MiXCR was run by TCRdb on the RACE reads, yielding one entry per CDR3 protein. The sample records some 70,000 distinct CDR3 sequences, around a third being singletons. Sequenced here: whole blood, sampled in connection with sensitization to the hapten diphenylcyclopropenone (DPC). This chain uses TRBV5-4 with TRBJ2-5, with 16 bases that match TRBD2. The receptor comes from a middle-aged man with alopecia areata. Some clones in this sample may be carry-over from other donors' samples. CDR3 in DNA: TGTGCCAGCAGCTTAGGGACTAGCGGGAGGGTTGAGACCCAGTACTTC. Translated, it gives CASSLGTSGRVETQYF.